Presented here are 17 T cell receptor beta chains from one specimen sequenced in a study of blood T cell repertoires in COVID-19. TCRdb's table, derived via immunoSEQ multiplex PCR, lists solely in-frame clones and lacks some. Of 350,000 or so clones in the sample, 65% to 85% are singletons; the top ten hold roughly 3%. Sequencing input: peripheral blood. These receptors came from a man aged 25 to 40 with active or convalescent COVID-19.

The chain couples TRBV7-9 to TRBJ2-7, with TRBD2 matching over 13 bases. Germline values: CDR1 SEHNR, CDR2 FQNEAQ (reference sequence). Losses at the gene ends were 4 bases for V and 7 bases for J; bases not matched to a gene: 10. The CDR3 runs to 16 residues. CDR3 region: CASSSGLAGRGREQYF. The CDR3 nucleotides are TGTGCCAGCAGCTCGGGACTAGCGGGAAGAGGTCGAGAGCAGTACTTC.

This clone was detected a few times. The gene calls are TRBV4-1 and TRBJ2-3, with D possibly being TRBD1 (5 bases). The V end was cut by 6 bases, the J end by 3 bases, with 10 bases between. Per the germline V gene, CDR1 is MGHRA and CDR2 is YSYEKL. The CDR3 contains 13 residues. CDR3 nucleotide sequence: TGCGCCAGCAGGTATAGGGGTACAGATACGCAGTATTTT. As protein: CASRYRGTDTQYF.

The chain couples TRBV19 to TRBJ1-5, with 10 bases that match TRBD1. This CDR3 spans 17 amino acids. The germline gives CDR1 LNHDA, CDR2 SQIVND (reference sequence). Losses at the gene ends were 4 bases for V and 5 bases for J; bases not matched to a gene: 11. The CDR3 nucleotides are TGTGCCAGTAGTAGCCGAGGACAGGGGGAAGGGGATCAGCCCCAGCATTTT. Amino acids: CASSSRGQGEGDQPQHF.

The rearrangement joins TRBV9 to TRBJ2-7; TRBD2 is a possible D gene (5 bases). V was shortened by 1 base and J by 0 bases, with 8 bases between the two germline ends. In germline, CDR1 is SGDLS, CDR2 YYNGEE. The CDR3 consists of 14 residues. CDR3 DNA: TGTGCCAGCAGCGTATACGGGGACTCCTACGAGCAGTACTTC. It yields the protein CASSVYGDSYEQYF.

The chain combines TRBV27 with TRBJ1-1; a possible D gene is TRBD1 (5 bases). V was trimmed by 9 bases and J by 0 bases, leaving 11 bases between them. CDR3 length: 13 residues. Germline V gives CDR1 MNHEY, CDR2 SMNVEV (reference sequence). Written as DNA, the CDR3 is TGTGCCAGGATGGACACAATGAACACTGAAGCTTTCTTT. Amino acid sequence: CARMDTMNTEAFF.

The chain uses TRBV10-3 and TRBJ2-1; D might be TRBD2 (6 bases). V was shortened by 1 base and J by 8 bases, with 15 bases between the two germline ends. The CDR3 runs 15 residues. Germline V CDR1 and CDR2: ENHRY, SYGVKD. CDR3 region: CAISEWLTSFDEQFF. In DNA form, the CDR3 reads TGTGCCATCAGTGAGTGGTTGACTAGTTTCGATGAGCAGTTCTTC.

The chain employs TRBV11-3 and TRBJ2-5; no clear D gene. Germline CDR1 is SGHNT and CDR2 is YENEEA. The V end was cut by 1 base, the J end by 5 bases, with 11 bases between. CDR3 length: 14 amino acids. The CDR3 spells CASSLGAASETQYF. CDR3 in DNA: TGTGCCAGCAGCTTAGGAGCAGCGTCGGAGACCCAGTACTTC. The complete variable domain, with remaining parts taken from reference TRBV11-3 and TRBJ2-5, reads EAGVVQSPRYKIIEKKQPVAFWCNPISGHNTLYWYLQNLGQGPELLIRYENEEAVDDSQLPKDRFSAERLKGVDSTLKIQPAELGDSAVYLCASSLGAASETQYFGPGTRLLVL.

Comment on this clone: Compared with germline, one end of the junction differs, possibly owing to a read error. CDR3 sequence (DNA): TGTGCCAGCAGCTTCCCGGGACAGGGCGGAAGCACCATATATTTT. Translation gives CASSFPGQGGSTIYF. The chain employs TRBV5-4 and TRBJ1-3, with 9 nucleotides matching TRBD1. CDR1 is SGHNT and CDR2 is YYREEE in the germline V gene (reference sequence). This CDR3 region has 15 residues.

The V gene is TRBV4-2, the J gene TRBJ1-2; D not resolved. The CDR3 extends over 14 amino acids. The germline gives CDR1 LGHNA, CDR2 YNFKEQ. V was cut by 2 bases and J by 6 bases, with 13 bases left in between. CDR3 region: CASSQPSVRDGYTF. CDR3 nucleotides: TGTGCCAGCAGCCAACCCAGTGTTCGTGATGGCTACACCTTC.

This sequence joins TRBV19 and TRBJ1-4, with TRBD1 matching over 10 bases. CDR1 and CDR2 from the germline V gene are LNHDA and SQIVND (reference sequence). V was clipped by 6 bases and J by 6 bases; unmatched bases: 13. The CDR3 contains 17 residues. The DNA of the CDR3 is TGTGCCAGTAGGTCCCTGGACAGGGGGATTGGGGATGAAAAACTGTTTTTT. Amino acids: CASRSLDRGIGDEKLFF.

The V and J genes are TRBV30 and TRBJ2-1; D is undetermined. From germline, CDR1 is GTSNPN and CDR2 SVGIG (reference sequence). The CDR3 runs 13 residues. V lost 1 base and J lost 7, with 11 bases in between. The CDR3: CAWSAAAANEQFF. CDR3 sequence (DNA): TGTGCCTGGAGTGCCGCCGCGGCGAATGAGCAGTTCTTC.

J is TRBJ2-4 and V is TRBV29-1, with D possibly TRBD2 on 6 matching bases. The CDR3 spans 11 residues. The ends were cut back, 6 bases at V and 7 bases at J, with 10 bases in the middle. Germline V gene lookup returns CDR1 SQVTM and CDR2 ANQGSEA. The CDR3 bases are TGCAGCGTCGGCCGGGGGAACATTCAGTACTTC. It translates to CSVGRGNIQYF.

The chain joins TRBV10-2 to TRBJ1-1, with a weak D call TRBD1 (6 bases). Germline CDR1 reads WSHSY; CDR2 reads SAAADI. The length of the CDR3 is 13 residues. Trimming took 10 bases from V and 6 from J, leaving 18 bases between them. The DNA of the CDR3 is TGCGCCACCGGTATAGGGGGTCGCGCTGAAGCTTTCTTT. Residues: CATGIGGRAEAFF.

The chain uses TRBV29-1 and TRBJ1-5; 9 nucleotides line up with TRBD1. The CDR3 sequence is 14 residues long. Unmatched junction bases numbered 5, after V lost 4 bases and J lost 4 bases. CDR1 is SQVTM, CDR2 ANQGSEA, per germline. The CDR3 DNA is TGCAGCGTTGGGTCCGGGACAGGGAATCAGCCCCAGCATTTT. Translated: CSVGSGTGNQPQHF.

This clone was observed a single time. This chain joins TRBV7-9 and TRBJ2-7, with D unresolved. CDR1 is SEHNR, CDR2 FQNEAQ, per germline (reference sequence). The CDR3 totals 13 residues. V gave up 2 bases and J gave up 4 bases, with 9 bases separating them. The CDR3 bases are TGTGCCAGCAGCTTAACACTACTATACGAGCAGTACTTC. Amino acid sequence: CASSLTLLYEQYF.

This rearrangement joins TRBV7-2 to TRBJ2-3; no clear D gene. The CDR3 spans 15 residues. Trimming stripped 1 base from V and 1 base from J, with 9 bases between. Germline V gene lookup returns CDR1 SGHTA and CDR2 FQGNSA. As DNA, the CDR3 is TGTGCCAGCAGCTTAGAAGCCCAGGGCACAGATACGCAGTATTTT. This translates into CASSLEAQGTDTQYF.

The gene calls are TRBV18 and TRBJ1-1; D not certain. This CDR3 comprises 12 residues. The V and J ends lost 2 bases and 8 bases respectively, with 9 bases between them. The germline CDR1 and CDR2 sequences are KGHSH and LQKENI. The DNA for the CDR3 is TGTGCCAGCTCACCAGCAGGCTCCGAAGCTTTCTTT. Its translation is CASSPAGSEAFF.